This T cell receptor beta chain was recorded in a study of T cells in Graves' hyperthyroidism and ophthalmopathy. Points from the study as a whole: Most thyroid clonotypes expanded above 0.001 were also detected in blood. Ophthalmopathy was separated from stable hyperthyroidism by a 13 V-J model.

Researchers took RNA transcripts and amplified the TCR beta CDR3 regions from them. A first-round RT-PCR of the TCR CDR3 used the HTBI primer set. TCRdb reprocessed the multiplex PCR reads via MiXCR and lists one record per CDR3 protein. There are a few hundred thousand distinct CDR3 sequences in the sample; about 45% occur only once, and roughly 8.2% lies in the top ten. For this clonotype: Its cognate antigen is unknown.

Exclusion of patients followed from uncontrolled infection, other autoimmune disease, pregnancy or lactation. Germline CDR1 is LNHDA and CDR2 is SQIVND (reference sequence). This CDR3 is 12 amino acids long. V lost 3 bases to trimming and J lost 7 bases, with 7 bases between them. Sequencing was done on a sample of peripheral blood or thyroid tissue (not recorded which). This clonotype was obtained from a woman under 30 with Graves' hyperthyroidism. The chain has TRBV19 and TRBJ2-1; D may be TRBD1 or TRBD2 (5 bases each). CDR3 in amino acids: CASSIGANEQFF. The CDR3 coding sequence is TGTGCCAGTAGTATCGGGGCAAATGAGCAGTTCTTC. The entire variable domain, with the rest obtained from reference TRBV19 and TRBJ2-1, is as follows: DGGITQSPKYLFRKEGQNVTLSCEQNLNHDAMYWYRQDPGQGLRLIYYSQIVNDFQKGDIAEGYSVSREKKESFPLTVTSAQKNPTAFYLCASSIGANEQFFGPGTRLTVL.